This T cell receptor (beta chain) was sequenced during a study of cytomegalovirus exposure and HLA in healthy donors. The study's findings and limits: Researchers reported from a later analysis that most CMV-associated TCR beta chains appeared HLA-restricted. Associated with HLA alleles at 0.05 false discovery rate in a later analysis were 16,951 TCR beta sequences. CMV serostatus alone was available as immune exposure information. When analyzed later, a missense DCLRE1C variant was found to be linked to TCR beta V- and J-gene trimming.

The PCR was carried out with 60 Vbeta primers and 13 Jbeta primers. The assay was immunoSEQ multiplex PCR, and TCRdb's table has in-frame clones only and misses some. This sample has about 170,000 clones, with around 84% found just once. A few counts support this clone. The antigen remains undetermined. V was clipped by 4 bases and J by 9 bases, with 13 bases between them. The CDR3 covers 13 residues. Germline V gives CDR1 LGHNA, CDR2 YSLEER. The chain carries TRBV4-3 and TRBJ1-5; no firm D call. The TCR was taken from a man under 40 in good health and CMV-seropositive. The material sequenced was PBMCs. CDR3 sequence: CASSPHPGGPQHF. CDR3 nucleotides: TGCGCCAGCAGCCCCCACCCGGGAGGGCCCCAGCATTTT.